The TCR beta chain under discussion was sequenced for a study of blood T cell repertoires in COVID-19. Study context: In each case, the material was cDNA or gDNA derived from T cells, B-cell-depleted T cells, or PBMCs.

The sample holds one count of this clone. Followed over time, Seattle patients had been enrolled while infection was active. The CDR3 spans 14 residues. Germline loops: CDR1 WSHSY, CDR2 SAAADI. V was clipped by 3 bases and J by 8 bases, with 13 bases between them. Original data processing: Cell counts per sample came from amplifying reference gene primers. Method: immunoSEQ multiplex PCR; TCRdb's copy keeps in-frame clones and lacks some. That table supplies the V and J calls and clone size; D and trimming were determined from the DNA. Here the sample spans 150,000 to 180,000 clones, approximately 86% being singletons.

Sequencing was carried out using peripheral blood. This chain connects TRBV10-2 to TRBJ2-2, with no clear D. The TCR was taken from a man aged 60 to 75 with COVID-19, enrolled during active disease. The CDR3 region is CASSDELRVGELFF. The CDR3 coding sequence is TGCGCCAGCAGTGATGAACTCCGGGTGGGGGAGCTGTTTTTT.